This TCR beta chain was captured in a study of OX40 agonist ivuxolimab in advanced cancers. Findings and limits, study-wide: Specificity for antigen went undetermined in the expanded peripheral T cells.

This clone was counted a single time. Its antigen is not identified. The germline V gene has CDR1 SGHTA and CDR2 FQGNSA. CDR3 length: 15 amino acids. V trimming: 1 base; J trimming: 8 bases; junction bases outside the gene matches: 7. This table comes from immunoSEQ multiplex PCR, and its TCRdb copy is limited to in-frame clones, with some not included. Altogether about 69,000 clones are present, roughly nine tenths being singletons, with the ten largest covering under 3.5%. J is TRBJ2-1 and V is TRBV7-2, with 8 bases that match TRBD2. This TCR derives from an adult with an advanced solid tumor such as melanoma, head and neck, liver or kidney cancer. The specimen was CD4+ or CD8+ T cells sorted from blood, collected in a trial of the OX40 agonist ivuxolimab. The CDR3 region is CASSLVTGGPHEQFF. The CDR3 DNA reads as TGTGCCAGCAGCTTAGTAACGGGGGGGCCCCATGAGCAGTTCTTC. Looking up the rest from reference TRBV7-2 and TRBJ2-1 gives the full variable domain: GAGVSQSPSNKVTEKGKDVELRCDPISGHTALYWYRQSLGQGLEFLIYFQGNSAPDKSGLPSDRFSAERTGGSVSTLTIQRTQQEDSAVYLCASSLVTGGPHEQFFGPGTRLTVL.